The 14 T cell receptor beta chains in this list originate from one sample, sequenced in a study of T cell responses to AZD1222 COVID-19 vaccine. Sequencing used immunoSEQ multiplex PCR; TCRdb keeps in-frame clones, though not all of them. The table shows roughly 100,000 clones, with around 95% occurring only once. Specimen: peripheral blood, collected on day 0 of AZD1222 vaccination. The receptors shown here come from an adult in good health.

The chain combines TRBV6-1 with TRBJ1-2; D might be TRBD1 (6 bases). The CDR3 has 17 residues. Germline CDR1 is MNHNS and CDR2 is SASEGT. Trimming stripped 1 base from V and 4 bases from J, with 19 bases between. As DNA, the CDR3 is TGTGCCAGCAGTGAAGGGTCAGGGGACCCGCTAGGCTATGGCTACACCTTC. Protein sequence: CASSEGSGDPLGYGYTF.

The chain combines TRBV6-6 with TRBJ1-1; 10 bases map to TRBD1. Germline-derived CDR1 and CDR2 are MNHNY and SVGAGI (reference sequence). CDR3 size: 14 residues. After removal of 5 bases from V and 4 bases from J, the junction contained 4 bases not matched to a gene. As DNA, the CDR3 is TGTGCCAGCAGTACGACAGGGGGCCGCACTGAAGCTTTCTTT. Translating gives CASSTTGGRTEAFF.

This chain links TRBV12-5 with TRBJ2-7; D gene uncertain. CDR1 is LGHNT and CDR2 is FRNRAP in the germline V gene. Trimming pared 3 bases from V and 4 bases from J, leaving 4 bases between. The CDR3 sequence is 11 residues long. The CDR3 DNA follows: TGTGCTAGTGGTTTCTCTTACGAGCAGTACTTC. Encoded protein: CASGFSYEQYF.

This clone was seen a single time. The chain has TRBV5-6 and TRBJ2-3, with 14 positions matching TRBD2. Looked up from germline, CDR1 is SGHDT and CDR2 is YYEEEE. J gave up 2 bases and V 4 bases, and 12 bases lay outside the gene matches. There are 19 residues in the CDR3. DNA for the CDR3: TGTGCCAGCAGCACGGGACTAGCGGGAGTCCGCCTAGACACAGATACGCAGTATTTT. Amino acids: CASSTGLAGVRLDTDTQYF.

The chain combines TRBV19 with TRBJ1-5; 7 bases fit TRBD1. Germline V gives CDR1 LNHDA, CDR2 SQIVND (reference sequence). Germline trimming cut 3 bases from V and 5 bases from J; bases unmatched to any gene: 7. CDR3 size: 15 residues. The CDR3 sequence: CASSIRTGIYQPQHF. The CDR3 DNA reads as TGTGCCAGTAGTATTCGGACAGGAATATATCAGCCCCAGCATTTT.

J is TRBJ1-1 and V is TRBV24-1; a possible D gene is TRBD1 (6 bases). This CDR3 contains 17 residues. Germline CDR1 and CDR2: KGHDR and SFDVKD. The V end lost 8 bases, the J end lost 0 bases, and 21 bases lay between the germline ends. CDR3 DNA sequence: TGTGCCACCAAGCTGGGGGCAGATCCTATGCTGAACACTGAAGCTTTCTTT. It specifies CATKLGADPMLNTEAFF.

The chain is built from TRBV30 and TRBJ1-5; D is unresolved. CDR1 and CDR2 (germline): GTSNPN, SVGIG (reference sequence). The V end was cut by 4 bases, the J end by 4 bases, with 14 bases between. The CDR3 has 14 amino acids. CDR3 in amino acids: CAWKSGAGNQPQHF. CDR3 coding DNA: TGTGCCTGGAAGTCCGGCGCCGGGAATCAGCCCCAGCATTTT.

This chain links TRBV28 with TRBJ1-2, with 9 bases lining up with TRBD1. J lost 7 bases, V lost 6 bases, and 9 bases had no gene match. The CDR3 is made up of 14 amino acids. Germline CDR1 and CDR2: MDHEN and SYDVKM. The CDR3, as DNA: TGTGCCAGCAGACGTCCGGGACAGGGTTTTGGCTACACCTTC. Its protein product is CASRRPGQGFGYTF.

This chain links TRBV7-2 with TRBJ2-7, with 8 bases that match TRBD2. CDR3 length equals 13 residues. Per the germline V gene, CDR1 is SGHTA and CDR2 is FQGNSA. J was trimmed by 3 bases and V by 5 bases; bases with no gene match: 3. The CDR3 region has the DNA TGTGCCAGCAGCGAGACTAGCGACTACGAGCAGTACTTC. It specifies CASSETSDYEQYF.

This clone was recorded only once. This chain joins TRBV10-2 and TRBJ2-1; 8 nucleotides align to TRBD2. Germline V lookup: CDR1 WSHSY, CDR2 SAAADI. Trimming cost V 6 bases and J 7 bases; bases outside gene matches: 20. The CDR3 loop spans 18 amino acids. The CDR3 loop reads CASSPTKAGVSRRNEQFF. The CDR3 region has the DNA TGCGCCAGCAGCCCTACTAAAGCGGGAGTCTCTCGGAGAAATGAGCAGTTCTTC.

V and J are TRBV5-1 and TRBJ1-1; D remains unclear. Germline V gene lookup returns CDR1 SGHRS and CDR2 YFSETQ. CDR3 size: 13 residues. The V gene lost 4 bases and the J gene lost 1 base, with 8 bases spanning the gap. The chain's CDR3 is CASSPSGNTEAFF. The CDR3 nucleotides are TGCGCCAGCAGCCCCTCGGGGAACACTGAAGCTTTCTTT.

This rearrangement joins TRBV7-9 to TRBJ2-7; possible D gene TRBD2, 6 bases. The germline V gene has CDR1 SEHNR and CDR2 FQNEAQ (reference sequence). The CDR3 is 14 residues long. V was shortened by 1 base and J by 4 bases, with 11 bases between the two germline ends. This CDR3 reads CASSLVGGWYEQYF. As DNA, the CDR3 is TGTGCCAGCAGCTTAGTCGGGGGTTGGTACGAGCAGTACTTC. Full variable domain (outside the CDR3, taken from reference TRBV7-9 and TRBJ2-7): DTGVSQNPRHKITKRGQNVTFRCDPISEHNRLYWYRQTLGQGPEFLTYFQNEAQLEKSRLLSDRFSAERPKGSFSTLEIQRTEQGDSAMYLCASSLVGGWYEQYFGPGTRLTVT.

This chain connects TRBV7-2 to TRBJ1-2; 11 bases fit TRBD1. The CDR3 consists of 18 residues. The ends lost 0 bases at V and 4 bases at J; junction bases unmatched: 10. CDR1 is SGHTA, CDR2 FQGNSA, per germline. In nucleotides, the CDR3 is TGTGCCAGCAGCTTAGCGCGGGTAGGACAGGGGGCTCTCTATGGCTACACCTTC. Amino acid sequence: CASSLARVGQGALYGYTF. Looking up the rest from reference TRBV7-2 and TRBJ1-2 gives the full variable domain: GAGVSQSPSNKVTEKGKDVELRCDPISGHTALYWYRQSLGQGLEFLIYFQGNSAPDKSGLPSDRFSAERTGGSVSTLTIQRTQQEDSAVYLCASSLARVGQGALYGYTFGSGTRLTVV.

The genes are TRBV6-1 and TRBJ2-3; perhaps TRBD1 as D (5 bases). The CDR3 contains 15 residues. The V gene lost 2 bases and the J gene lost 2 bases, with 11 bases spanning the gap. Germline V gene data show CDR1 as MNHNS and CDR2 as SASEGT. CDR3 nucleotides: TGTGCCAGCAGTGAACAGGCAGGGAACACAGATACGCAGTATTTT. Protein product: CASSEQAGNTDTQYF.